This T cell receptor (beta chain) originates from a study of early stage breast cancer tumors. For the study at large: Invasive lobular carcinomas made up about 30% of the 12 ER+/PR+/HER2- tumors. Study-wide results and limits: Tumor and normal breast were distinguished via blood comparison in about 90% of the 16 patients.

Sequencing used immunoSEQ multiplex PCR; TCRdb keeps in-frame clones, though not all of them. The data hold approximately 8,000 clones, with roughly 65% observed a single time. With respect to this clone: Its matching antigen is unknown.

J lost 2 bases, V lost 4 bases, and 9 bases had no gene match. Germline assignment: CDR1 SGDLS and CDR2 YYNGEE. The CDR3 spans 16 residues. The clonotype originates from a person aged 70 to 80 with breast cancer. Sequenced: breast tumor tissue. V is TRBV9 and J is TRBJ2-3, with 8 bases lining up with TRBD2. In DNA form, the CDR3 reads TGTGCCAGCAGCCCACCCAGCGGGGGCATCACAGATACGCAGTATTTT. Translation: CASSPPSGGITDTQYF.